The subject of this entry is one T cell receptor (beta chain). Its target is unknown. A multiplex PCR was run with 60 Vbeta primers and 13 Jbeta primers. The assay was immunoSEQ multiplex PCR, and TCRdb's table has in-frame clones only and misses some. This sample has tens of thousands of clones; around 82% occur once, and the top ten carry more than 9%. The data originate from a study of cytomegalovirus exposure and HLA in healthy donors. Overall study findings and caveats: Cytomegalovirus status was reportedly diagnosed by the classifier with high sensitivity and specificity.

The CDR3 runs 14 residues. V shed 5 bases and J 10 bases; nucleotides not matched to a gene: 11. The germline gives CDR1 LNHNV, CDR2 YYDKDF (reference sequence). Sequenced material: PBMCs. The V and J genes are TRBV15 and TRBJ2-1, with TRBD2 matching over 7 bases. This clonotype originated in a woman aged 18-29 years in good health and CMV-seropositive. CDR3 bases: TGTGCCACCAGCCTCCCCGGCGGCGGGGGAGAGCAGTTCTTC. Translated, it gives CATSLPGGGGEQFF.